One TCR beta chain is described in this entry. TCRdb reanalysed the 5' RACE reads using MiXCR and keeps one entry per CDR3 protein. The sample records roughly 190,000 distinct CDR3 sequences, about 18% being singletons. This sample was included in a study of T-cell memory formation after mild COVID-19. The V gene's germline CDR1 is MNHEY and CDR2 SVGEGT. The CDR3 consists of 12 residues. The V end was cut by 6 bases, the J end by 8 bases, with 11 bases between. Sequences were obtained from PBMCs or a T cell subset sorted from them (not recorded which). This sequence joins TRBV6-2 or TRBV6-3 and TRBJ2-4, with D uncertain. This clonotype originated in an adult woman who had mild COVID-19 (a few samples of this study predate the infection). Cell type and time point are not known. CDR3 loop: CASSDRPDIQYF. CDR3 DNA sequence: TGTGCCAGCAGCGATCGACCGGACATTCAGTACTTC.